Reported below is one T cell receptor beta chain. This clonotype was seen at least ten times. It lacks a known antigen. Base qualities were left out, and no much larger clone turns up one base away. The source of the sample is a study of low-dose radiotherapy and immunotherapy resistance in tumors (dated by TCRdb to between 2020 and 2023). Some background on the complete study: Patients in Cohort 1 were given 0.5 Gy per fraction every 2 weeks, and the prescribed total PTV dose was 6.5 Gy. Patients in Cohort 2 were given 1 Gy per fraction every two weeks, for a total of 13 Gy across 26 weeks. Patients were given nivolumab as a 240 mg flat dose every two weeks and ipilimumab at 1 mg/kg every six weeks, with both drugs delivered intravenously. Cyclophosphamide 200 mg/m2 was administered intravenously every two weeks, one day before each radiation and immunotherapy administration. Starting on cycle 1 day 1, patients took 300 mg of aspirin by mouth once a day for four cycles. The trial did not randomize participants into treatment groups. Eight patients were included in the translational analysis, namely three from the first dose cohort plus the first five from the second dose cohort.

The sample was run on an Illumina HiSeq 2500. First-strand cDNA was synthesized using Superscript III and a set of TRAV- and TRBV-specific primers, so that both TCRalpha and TCRbeta chains were covered. TCRs were amplified for around 20 PCR cycles with Phusion, using a constant-region primer paired with the adapter attached to the V primers. The isolated mRNA was amplified using the MessageAmp II aRNA Amplification Kit, with in vitro transcription performed for approximately 15 hours at 37 degrees C. mRNA for TCR sequencing was isolated with the Dynabeads mRNA DIRECT Purification Kit. A second approximately 25-cycle Phusion PCR added indexed Illumina adapters, and products were purified with AMPure XP beads. The study's own analysis went as follows. Using custom Perl scripts, TCR sequences that encoded the same protein were pooled, out-of-frame sequences were dropped, and the abundance of each clonotype was calculated. TCR sequences supported by only a single read were excluded from analysis. The metrics used to describe the repertoires included Shannon entropy, Gini index, clonality, richness, and the frequency of TCRs shared between repertoires. TCRdb itself trimmed the public reads at Q25 with fastp, ran MiXCR and retained productive beta chains. Duplicate CDR3 protein sequences are folded into a single record with the most common DNA and genes. It is TCRdb's table, rather than the study itself, that gives the V and J calls and clone size. The sample profile shows fewer than 110,000 distinct CDR3 sequences; more than 20% of them were found once. The ten top clones hold roughly 4.3% of the sample.

The sample's time point, from its label and the paper: after trial treatment. The treatment or condition tag for this specimen amounts to: LDRT plus nivolumab, ipilimumab, low-dose cyclophosphamide and aspirin (RACIN trial). Donors were enrolled in RACIN, a single-arm phase I dose-escalation trial combining nivolumab, ipilimumab, aspirin, low-dose cyclophosphamide and low-dose radiotherapy. To be eligible, a patient needed to have an advanced solid tumor that was TIL-negative. This clonotype was obtained from a male donor with prostate cancer. The sequencing here drew on PBMCs, taken after low-dose radiotherapy plus immunotherapy.

This receptor has the CDR3 CASSPGRRHTGELFF. Read as DNA, the sequence is TGTGCCAGCAGCCCAGGACGGAGACACACCGGGGAGCTGTTTTTT. The rearranged segments are TRBV11-3 and TRBJ2-2; no confident D gene assignment can be made. As encoded in the germline V gene, CDR1 is SGHNT while CDR2 is YENEEA. Cut back by 5 bases and 3 bases, the V and J ends lie 13 bases apart. Measured from the cysteine to the phenylalanine, the CDR3 is 15 residues long. Solely the CDR3 DNA is kept, with 45 bases framed from the first base.